This T cell receptor (beta chain) emerged from a study of monozygotic twins with inflammatory bowel disease. Study-level results: The results supported no single strong signal or clonotype associated with IBD. Repertoires of patients may have been made more variable by differing immunosuppressive treatments.

The CDR3 extends over 12 amino acids. Germline CDR1 and CDR2: SGHRS and YFSETQ. Researchers isolated total RNA from whole blood without sorting T cells. The unique tags termed UMIs, each holding a 6-nucleotide sample barcode, were added by means of template switching. Each CDR3 protein gets one entry in TCRdb, which reprocessed the 5' RACE reads and gives no DNA. The table lists 400,000 or so distinct CDR3 sequences. Comment on this clonotype: Its specificity is not known.

This sequence originates from a human donor with ulcerative colitis or Crohn's disease, or a healthy co-twin of an affected twin (not recorded which). The chain is built from TRBV5-1 and TRBJ2-7; lacking DNA, the TRBD1 call made by TCRdb goes unchecked. The sequencing input was blood. CDR3 amino acids: CASKRGAYEQYF. Full variable domain (rest looked up from reference TRBV5-1 and TRBJ2-7): KAGVTQTPRYLIKTRGQQVTLSCSPISGHRSVSWYQQTPGQGLQFLFEYFSETQRNKGNFPGRFSGRQFSNSRSEMNVSTLELGDSALYLCASKRGAYEQYFGPGTRLTVT.